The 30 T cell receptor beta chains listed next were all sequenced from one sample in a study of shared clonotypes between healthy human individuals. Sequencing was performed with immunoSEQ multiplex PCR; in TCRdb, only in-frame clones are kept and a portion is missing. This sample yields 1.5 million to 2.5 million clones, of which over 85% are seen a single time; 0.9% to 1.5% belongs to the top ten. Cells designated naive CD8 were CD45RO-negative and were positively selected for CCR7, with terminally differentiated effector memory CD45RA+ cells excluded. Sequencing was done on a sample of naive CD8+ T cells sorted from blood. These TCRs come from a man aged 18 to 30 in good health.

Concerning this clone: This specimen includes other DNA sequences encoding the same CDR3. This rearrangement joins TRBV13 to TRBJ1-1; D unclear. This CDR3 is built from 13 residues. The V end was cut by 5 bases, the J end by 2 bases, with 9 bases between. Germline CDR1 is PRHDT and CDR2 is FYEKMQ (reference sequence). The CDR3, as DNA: TGTGCCAGCAGCCTCGGGTCTAACACTGAAGCTTTCTTT. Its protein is CASSLGSNTEAFF.

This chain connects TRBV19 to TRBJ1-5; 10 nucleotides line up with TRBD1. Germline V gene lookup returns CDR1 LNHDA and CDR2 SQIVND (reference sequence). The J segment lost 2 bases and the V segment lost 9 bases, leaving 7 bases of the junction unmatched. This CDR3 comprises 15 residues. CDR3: CASKTGGEGNQPQHF. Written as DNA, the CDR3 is TGTGCCAGCAAGACAGGGGGCGAAGGCAATCAGCCCCAGCATTTT.

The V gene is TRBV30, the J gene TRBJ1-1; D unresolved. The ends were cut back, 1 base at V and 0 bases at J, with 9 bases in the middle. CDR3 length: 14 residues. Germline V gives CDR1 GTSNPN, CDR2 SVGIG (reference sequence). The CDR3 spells CAWSGYAMNTEAFF. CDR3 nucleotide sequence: TGTGCCTGGAGTGGATATGCTATGAACACTGAAGCTTTCTTT.

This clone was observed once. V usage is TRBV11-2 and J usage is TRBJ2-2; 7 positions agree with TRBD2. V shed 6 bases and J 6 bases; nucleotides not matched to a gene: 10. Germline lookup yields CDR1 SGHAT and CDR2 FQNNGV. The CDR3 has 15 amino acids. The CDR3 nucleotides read TGTGCCAGCAGTCCGACCGGGAGGTCCCCCGGGGAGCTGTTTTTT. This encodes CASSPTGRSPGELFF.

The CDR3 DNA reads TGCGCCAGCAGTCAGGGGCCTAACACCGGGGAGCTGTTTTTT. It yields the protein CASSQGPNTGELFF. The J gene is TRBJ2-2, the V gene TRBV10-2, with D maybe TRBD1 (6 bases). The CDR3 sequence is 14 residues long. Trimming took 5 bases from V and 2 from J, leaving 9 bases between them. From germline, CDR1 is WSHSY and CDR2 SAAADI.

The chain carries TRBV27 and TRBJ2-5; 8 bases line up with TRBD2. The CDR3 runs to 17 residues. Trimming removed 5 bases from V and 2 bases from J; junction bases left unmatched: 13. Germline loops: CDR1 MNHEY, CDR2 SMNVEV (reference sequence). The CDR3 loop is CASSIQGGGGFQETQYF. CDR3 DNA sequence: TGTGCCAGCAGTATCCAAGGAGGCGGGGGGTTTCAAGAGACCCAGTACTTC.

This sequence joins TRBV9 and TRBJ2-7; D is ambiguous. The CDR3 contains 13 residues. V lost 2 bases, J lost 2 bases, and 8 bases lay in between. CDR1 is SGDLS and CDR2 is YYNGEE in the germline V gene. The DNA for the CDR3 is TGTGCCAGCAGCGTTCACGAAACCTACGAGCAGTACTTC. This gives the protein CASSVHETYEQYF. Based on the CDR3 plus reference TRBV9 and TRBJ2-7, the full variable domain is DSGVTQTPKHLITATGQRVTLRCSPRSGDLSVYWYQQSLDQGLQFLIQYYNGEERAKGNILERFSAQQFPDLHSELNLSSLELGDSALYFCASSVHETYEQYFGPGTRLTVT.

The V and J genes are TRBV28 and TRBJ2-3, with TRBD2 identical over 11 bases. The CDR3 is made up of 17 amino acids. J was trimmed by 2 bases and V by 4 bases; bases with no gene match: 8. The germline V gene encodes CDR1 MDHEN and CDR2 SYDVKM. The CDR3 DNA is TGTGCCAGCAGTTCTCCGGGACTAGCGGAGAACACAGATACGCAGTATTTT. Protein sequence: CASSSPGLAENTDTQYF.

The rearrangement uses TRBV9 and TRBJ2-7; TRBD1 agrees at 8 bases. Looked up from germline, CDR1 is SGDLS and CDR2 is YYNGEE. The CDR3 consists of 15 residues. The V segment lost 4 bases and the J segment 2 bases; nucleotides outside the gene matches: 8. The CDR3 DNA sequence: TGTGCCAGCAGCTACACCGGGACAGGAACCTACGAGCAGTACTTC. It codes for CASSYTGTGTYEQYF.

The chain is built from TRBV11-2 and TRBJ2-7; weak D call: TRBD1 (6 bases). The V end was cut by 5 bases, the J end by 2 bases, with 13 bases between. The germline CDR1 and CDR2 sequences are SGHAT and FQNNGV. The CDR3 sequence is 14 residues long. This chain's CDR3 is CASSEGHRAYEQYF. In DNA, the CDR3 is TGTGCCAGCAGCGAGGGCCACAGGGCCTACGAGCAGTACTTC.

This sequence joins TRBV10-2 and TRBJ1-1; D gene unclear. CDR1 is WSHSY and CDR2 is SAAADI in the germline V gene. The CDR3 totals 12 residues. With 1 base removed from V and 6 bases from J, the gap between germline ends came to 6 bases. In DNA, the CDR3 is TGCGCCAGCAGTGAGTTGGCATCTGAAGCTTTCTTT. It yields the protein CASSELASEAFF.

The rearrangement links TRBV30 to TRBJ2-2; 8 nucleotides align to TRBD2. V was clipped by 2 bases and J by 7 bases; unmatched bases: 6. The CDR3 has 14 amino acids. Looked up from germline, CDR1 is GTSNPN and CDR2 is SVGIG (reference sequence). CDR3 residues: CAWSRGGLGGELFF. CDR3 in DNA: TGTGCCTGGAGTCGCGGGGGGCTCGGCGGGGAGCTGTTTTTT.

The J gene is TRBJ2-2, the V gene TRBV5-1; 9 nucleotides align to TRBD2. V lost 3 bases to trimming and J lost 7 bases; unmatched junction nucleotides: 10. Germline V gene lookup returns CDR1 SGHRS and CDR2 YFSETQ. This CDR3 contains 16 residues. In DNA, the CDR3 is TGCGCCAGCAGCTCCCGGTTAGCGGGGGCCGTCGGGGAGCTGTTTTTT. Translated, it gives CASSSRLAGAVGELFF.

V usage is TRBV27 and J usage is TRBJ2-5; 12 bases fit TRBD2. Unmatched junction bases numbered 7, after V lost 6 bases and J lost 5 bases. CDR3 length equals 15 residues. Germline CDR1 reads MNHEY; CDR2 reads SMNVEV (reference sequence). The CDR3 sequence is CASSLTSGSYETQYF. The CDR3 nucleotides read TGTGCCAGCAGCCTGACTAGCGGGAGCTATGAGACCCAGTACTTC.

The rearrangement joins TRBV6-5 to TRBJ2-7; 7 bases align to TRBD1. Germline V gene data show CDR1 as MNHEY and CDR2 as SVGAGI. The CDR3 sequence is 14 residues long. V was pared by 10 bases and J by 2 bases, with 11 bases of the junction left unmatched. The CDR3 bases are TGTGCCACCTACGGGACAGCGAACCCCTACGAGCAGTACTTC. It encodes CATYGTANPYEQYF.

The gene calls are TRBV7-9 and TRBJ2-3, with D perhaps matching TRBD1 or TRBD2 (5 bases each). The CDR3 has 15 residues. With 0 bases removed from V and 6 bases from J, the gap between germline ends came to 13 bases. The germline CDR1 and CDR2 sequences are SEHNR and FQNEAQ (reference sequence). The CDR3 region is CASSLALGTGDTQYF. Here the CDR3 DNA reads TGTGCCAGCAGCTTAGCGCTCGGGACGGGGGATACGCAGTATTTT.

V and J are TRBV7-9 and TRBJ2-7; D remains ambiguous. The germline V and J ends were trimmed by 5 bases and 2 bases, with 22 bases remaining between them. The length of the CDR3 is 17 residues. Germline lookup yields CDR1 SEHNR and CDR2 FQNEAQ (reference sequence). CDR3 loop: CASSGWLAGDGPYEQYF. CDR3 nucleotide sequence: TGTGCCAGCAGCGGCTGGTTGGCAGGCGACGGCCCCTACGAGCAGTACTTC.

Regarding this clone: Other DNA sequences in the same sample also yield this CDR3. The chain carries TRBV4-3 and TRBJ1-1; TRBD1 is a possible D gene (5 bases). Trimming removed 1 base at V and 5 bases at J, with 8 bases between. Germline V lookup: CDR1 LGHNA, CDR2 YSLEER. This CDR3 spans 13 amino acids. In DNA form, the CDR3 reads TGCGCCAGCAGCCAAGTGGGGGGGACTGAAGCTTTCTTT. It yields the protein CASSQVGGTEAFF.

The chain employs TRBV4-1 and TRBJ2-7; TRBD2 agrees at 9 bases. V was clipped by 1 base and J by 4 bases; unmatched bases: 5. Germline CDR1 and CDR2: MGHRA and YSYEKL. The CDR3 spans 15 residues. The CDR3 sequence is CASSQVSGGQYEQYF. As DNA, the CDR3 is TGCGCCAGCAGCCAAGTAAGCGGGGGGCAGTACGAGCAGTACTTC.

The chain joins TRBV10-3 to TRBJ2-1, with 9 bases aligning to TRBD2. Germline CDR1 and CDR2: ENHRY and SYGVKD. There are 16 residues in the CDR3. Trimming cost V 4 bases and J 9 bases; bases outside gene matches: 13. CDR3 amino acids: CAISGLGVAGEGEQFF. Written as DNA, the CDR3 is TGTGCCATCAGTGGGCTAGGGGTAGCGGGAGAGGGTGAGCAGTTCTTC.

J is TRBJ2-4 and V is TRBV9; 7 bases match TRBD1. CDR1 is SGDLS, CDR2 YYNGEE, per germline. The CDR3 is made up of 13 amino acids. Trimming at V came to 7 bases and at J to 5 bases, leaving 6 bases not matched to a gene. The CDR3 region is CASSQGMENIQYF. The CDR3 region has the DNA TGTGCCAGCTCACAGGGGATGGAAAACATTCAGTACTTC.

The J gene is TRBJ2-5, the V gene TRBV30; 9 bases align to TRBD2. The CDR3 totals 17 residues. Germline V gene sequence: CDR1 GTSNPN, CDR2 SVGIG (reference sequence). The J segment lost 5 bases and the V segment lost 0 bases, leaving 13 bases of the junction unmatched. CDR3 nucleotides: TGTGCCTGGAGTGTACTTGCTAGCGGGACCCCGGGGGAGACCCAGTACTTC. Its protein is CAWSVLASGTPGETQYF.

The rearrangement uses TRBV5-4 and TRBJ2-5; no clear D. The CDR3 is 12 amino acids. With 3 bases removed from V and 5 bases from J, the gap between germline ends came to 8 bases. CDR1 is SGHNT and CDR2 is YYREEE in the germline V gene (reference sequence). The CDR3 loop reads CASSSPQETQYF. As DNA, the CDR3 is TGTGCCAGCAGCTCCCCCCAGGAGACCCAGTACTTC.

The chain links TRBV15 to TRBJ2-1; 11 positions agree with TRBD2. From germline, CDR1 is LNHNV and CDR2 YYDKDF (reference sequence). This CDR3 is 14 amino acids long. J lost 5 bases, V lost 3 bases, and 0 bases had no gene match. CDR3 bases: TGTGCCACCAGCAGGGGACTAGCGGACAATGAGCAGTTCTTC. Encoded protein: CATSRGLADNEQFF.

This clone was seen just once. CDR3 region: CASSVHYEQYF. Written as DNA, the CDR3 is TGTGCCAGCAGTGTACACTACGAGCAGTACTTC. This chain links TRBV25-1 with TRBJ2-7; D unclear. V gave up 4 bases and J gave up 3 bases, with 4 bases separating them. CDR1 and CDR2 (germline): MGHDK, SYGVNS. CDR3 size: 11 residues.

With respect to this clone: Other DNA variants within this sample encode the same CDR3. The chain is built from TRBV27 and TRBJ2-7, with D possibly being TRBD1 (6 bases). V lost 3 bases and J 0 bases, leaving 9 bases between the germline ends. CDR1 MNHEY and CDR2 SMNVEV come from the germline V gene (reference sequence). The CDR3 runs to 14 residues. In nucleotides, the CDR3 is TGTGCCAGCAGTTTGGACAGAAGCTCCTACGAGCAGTACTTC. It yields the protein CASSLDRSSYEQYF.

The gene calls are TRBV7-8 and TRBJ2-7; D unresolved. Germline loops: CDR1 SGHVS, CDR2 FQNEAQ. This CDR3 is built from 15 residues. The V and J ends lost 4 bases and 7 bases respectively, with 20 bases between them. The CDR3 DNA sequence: TGTGCCAGCAGCTCTGTGTCCTTGTATTCGGATGAGCAGTACTTC. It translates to CASSSVSLYSDEQYF.

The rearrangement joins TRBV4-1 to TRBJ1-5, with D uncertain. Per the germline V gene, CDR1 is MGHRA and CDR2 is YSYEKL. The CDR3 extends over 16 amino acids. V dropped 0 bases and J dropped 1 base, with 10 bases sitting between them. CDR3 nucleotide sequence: TGCGCCAGCAGCCAAGATCCACAGCCGAGCAATCAGCCCCAGCATTTT. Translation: CASSQDPQPSNQPQHF.

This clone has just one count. The CDR3 nucleotides read TGCGCCAGCAGTTATGATACAGGGGGCGCGGACACTGAAGCTTTCTTT. It specifies CASSYDTGGADTEAFF. The rearrangement uses TRBV5-1 and TRBJ1-1; TRBD1 aligns across 9 bases. Trimming removed 5 bases from V and 3 bases from J; junction bases left unmatched: 11. The CDR3 totals 16 residues. Germline-derived CDR1 and CDR2 are SGHRS and YFSETQ.

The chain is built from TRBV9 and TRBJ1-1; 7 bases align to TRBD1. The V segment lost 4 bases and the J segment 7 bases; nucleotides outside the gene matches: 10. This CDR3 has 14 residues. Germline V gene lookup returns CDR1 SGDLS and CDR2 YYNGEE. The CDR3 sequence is CASSSSGTDNEAFF. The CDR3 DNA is TGTGCCAGCAGCTCCTCCGGGACAGATAATGAAGCTTTCTTT.